These 5 T cell receptor beta chains originate from one sample sequenced in a study of Graves' ophthalmopathy and Graves' hyperthyroidism. RNA transcripts served as template for amplifying TCR beta CDR3 sequences. The library came from an HTBI-primed first-round RT-PCR and a second-round multiplex PCR. TCRdb re-analysed the multiplex PCR reads in MiXCR, keeping a single row per CDR3 protein. Here the sample spans hundreds of thousands of distinct CDR3 sequences, 14% being singletons. Input material: blood. These TCRs come from a woman in her thirties with Graves' ophthalmopathy.

Many counts were recorded for this clonotype. The V gene is TRBV11-2, the J gene TRBJ1-1; D unresolved. CDR3 length: 11 amino acids. Germline lookup yields CDR1 SGHAT and CDR2 FQNNGV. Trimming left V 2 bases short and J 6 bases short, with 4 bases between. In DNA, the CDR3 is TGTGCCAGCAGCTTATACGCTGAAGCTTTCTTT. Residues: CASSLYAEAFF.

This clonotype was counted at least ten times. The chain couples TRBV13 to TRBJ1-3, with D unclear. CDR3 size: 13 residues. Trimming cost V 0 bases and J 11 bases, with 11 bases left between them. Germline assignment: CDR1 PRHDT and CDR2 FYEKMQ (reference sequence). The CDR3 coding sequence is TGTGCCAGCAGCTTAGGCCTCACACGCGCCATATATTTT. Protein sequence: CASSLGLTRAIYF. The full variable domain, completed using reference TRBV13 and TRBJ1-3, is AAGVIQSPRHLIKEKRETATLKCYPIPRHDTVYWYQQGPGQDPQFLISFYEKMQSDKGSIPDRFSAQQFSDYHSELNMSSLELGDSALYFCASSLGLTRAIYFGEGSWLTVV.

This clonotype was counted ten times or more. The chain combines TRBV20-1 with TRBJ2-7; possibly TRBD1 for D (6 bases). The CDR3 loop spans 13 amino acids. Germline V gives CDR1 DFQATT, CDR2 SNEGSKA (reference sequence). Trimming pared 3 bases from V and 2 bases from J, leaving 11 bases between. Here the CDR3 DNA reads TGCAGTGCTAGCCAGGGGCCAGCCTACGAGCAGTACTTC. It yields the protein CSASQGPAYEQYF.

This clonotype was counted many times. V gene TRBV27 combines with J gene TRBJ2-7; D perhaps matches TRBD2 (6 bases). The V gene lost 4 bases and the J gene lost 1 base, with 11 bases spanning the gap. The CDR3 has 14 amino acids. CDR1 MNHEY and CDR2 SMNVEV come from the germline V gene (reference sequence). This CDR3 is CASSWRGPSYEQYF. The CDR3 bases are TGTGCCAGCAGTTGGCGGGGCCCTTCCTACGAGCAGTACTTC.

This clonotype was detected many times. V gene TRBV27 combines with J gene TRBJ2-7, with 7 bases lining up with TRBD1. CDR1 and CDR2 from the germline V gene are MNHEY and SMNVEV (reference sequence). V shed 5 bases and J 5 bases; nucleotides not matched to a gene: 12. The CDR3 spans 15 residues. CDR3 in amino acids: CASSPNRQGVHEQYF. The CDR3 bases are TGTGCCAGCAGTCCCAACCGACAGGGCGTCCACGAGCAGTACTTC.